The entry below gives a single T cell receptor beta chain sequence along with its context. This clone was counted only a few times. What this receptor recognizes is not known. Base qualities are not recorded, but no much larger clone differs from it by a single base. From cysteine to phenylalanine, the CDR3 is 14 amino acids long. Left in the record is the CDR3 DNA by itself, 42 bases read in frame from the first base. Reading the germline V gene (reference sequence) gives CDR1 SGHKS and CDR2 YYEKEE. Trimming removed 1 base from V and 7 bases from J, leaving 12 bases between the germline ends. To sequence the TCRbeta CDR3 region, genomic DNA was isolated from the sorted cells. The immunoSEQ Assay was used to sequence the TCRbeta CDR3 regions. This is the immuneACCESS table as TCRdb keeps it, with only in-frame sequences that have V and J called. A part of the clones is gone; compared with another copy, unresolved V genes explain less than half, and the rest is unexplained. The sample profile shows around 85,000 clones; around 90% of them were found once. 1.5% to 2% of the sample is held by the ten biggest clonotypes.

Patients with a history of autoimmune disease or receiving systemic immunosuppression were excluded from the trial. Peripheral blood for TCR sequencing was drawn from every dose cohort at baseline, at cycle 4 day 1 and at cycle 7 day 1. Samples were obtained from an open-label, multicenter, first-in-human phase I dose-escalation trial of ivuxolimab. The trial enrolled adults with locally advanced or metastatic head and neck squamous cell, hepatocellular, melanoma or renal cell carcinoma. Before TCR sequencing, CD4+ T cells and CD8+ T cells were sorted from peripheral blood as separate populations. The entry originates in a study of OX40 agonist ivuxolimab in advanced cancers. With respect to the entire study: Ivuxolimab, which targeted the costimulatory receptor OX40 (CD134), was an agonistic, fully human IgG2 monoclonal antibody. The dose-escalation cohort was roughly 87% male with a mean age of approximately 60 years, ranging from roughly 23 to 79. Of the approximately 50 dose-escalation patients, hepatocellular carcinoma was present in around 20, melanoma in some 15, renal cell carcinoma in 9 and head and neck cancer in 9. The paper covers the monotherapy dose-escalation part of the phase I ivuxolimab trial, which included N ≈ 52 patients. Peripheral TCRbeta sequencing was intended to test whether TCR sequence diversity was altered and clonal T-cell expansion was caused by ivuxolimab. Prior anti-PD-1, anti-PD-L1 or anti-CTLA-4 therapy was permitted, and checkpoint inhibitors had been received by approximately 39% of dose-escalation patients. Intravenous ivuxolimab was administered to patients every 2 weeks at six dose levels: 0.01, 0.1, 0.3, 1.5, 3 and 10 mg/kg. Partial responses were achieved by three dose-escalation patients, of whom one had hepatocellular carcinoma and two had cutaneous melanoma. General study outcomes and caveats: Low levels of normalized T-cell clonal expansion were also seen in some patients who did not respond. At doses from 0.1 to 3.0 mg/kg, clonal expansion was seen in both CD4+ and CD8+ blood T cells between baseline and week 6. The antigen specificity of the clonally expanded peripheral T cells was not determined. In partial responders in the 0.1-3.0 mg/kg groups, normalized peripheral clonal expansion was found to be among the lowest, especially among CD8+ T cells. After ivuxolimab, more expanded clones were found on average in CD8+ T cells than in CD4+ T cells.

This chain is built from TRBV5-5 and TRBJ1-5; too little of a D gene remains to name it. The sequence was obtained from an adult with an advanced solid tumor such as melanoma, head and neck, liver or kidney cancer. The input for sequencing was CD4+ or CD8+ T cells sorted from blood, taken in a trial of the OX40 agonist ivuxolimab. The nucleotide sequence is given as TGTGCCAGCAGCTTGTTACGAGTGCGACAGCCCCAGCATTTT. This codes for CASSLLRVRQPQHF.